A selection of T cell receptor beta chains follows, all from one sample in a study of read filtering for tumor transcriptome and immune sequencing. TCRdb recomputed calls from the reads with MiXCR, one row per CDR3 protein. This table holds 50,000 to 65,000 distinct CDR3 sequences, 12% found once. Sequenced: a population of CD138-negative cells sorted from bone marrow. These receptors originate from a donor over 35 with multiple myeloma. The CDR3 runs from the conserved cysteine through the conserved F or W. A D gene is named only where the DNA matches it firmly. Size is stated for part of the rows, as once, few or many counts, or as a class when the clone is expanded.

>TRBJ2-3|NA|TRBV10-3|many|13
TGTGCCATCAGTGAGGGGGAGTCAGATACGCAGTATTTT
CAISEGESDTQYF
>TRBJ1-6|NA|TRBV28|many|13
TGTGCCATCTTAGGCGCGACAAATTCACCCCTCCACTTT
CAILGATNSPLHF
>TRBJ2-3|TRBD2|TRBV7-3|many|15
TGTGCCAGCAGCTTGGGGACTAGCCGCACAGATACGCAGTATTTT
CASSLGTSRTDTQYF
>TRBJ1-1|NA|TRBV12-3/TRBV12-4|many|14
TGTGCCAGCAGTCATCCGACCTGGAACACTGAAGCTTTCTTT
CASSHPTWNTEAFF
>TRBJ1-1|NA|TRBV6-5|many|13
TGTGCCAGCAGTCAACCTGAGGCCGAAGAAGCTTTCTTT
CASSQPEAEEAFF
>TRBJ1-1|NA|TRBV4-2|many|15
TGTGCCACAGAAAGGGGGGACGGGCAGGACACTGAAGCTTTCTTT
CATERGDGQDTEAFF
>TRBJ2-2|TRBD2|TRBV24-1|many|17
TGTGCCACCAGTGACCCCGGGACTAGCGGAAAGACCGGGGAGCTGTTTTTT
CATSDPGTSGKTGELFF
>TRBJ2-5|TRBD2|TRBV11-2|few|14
TGTGCCAGCAGCCAAGGGACTAGGGGGGAGACCCAGTACTTC
CASSQGTRGETQYF
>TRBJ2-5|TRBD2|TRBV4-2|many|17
TGTGCCAGCAGCCAAGCGGGGCTAGCGGGGGGTTCAGAGACCCAGTACTTC
CASSQAGLAGGSETQYF
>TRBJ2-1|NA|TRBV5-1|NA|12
TGCGCCAGCAGCGCGCTCTACAATGAGCAGTTCTTC
CASSALYNEQFF
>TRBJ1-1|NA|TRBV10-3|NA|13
TGTGCCATCAGTGTCGCGGGAGACACTGAAGCTTCCTTT
CAISVAGDTEASF
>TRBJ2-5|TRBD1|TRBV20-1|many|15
TGCAGTGCTGTGGGACAGGGCAGGGCAGGGAAGACCCAGTACTTC
CSAVGQGRAGKTQYF
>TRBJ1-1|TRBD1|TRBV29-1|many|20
TGCAGCGTTGAAGTTGAGAGGACAGGGGGTCTGTGGTGGATGAACACTGAAGCTTTCTTT
CSVEVERTGGLWWMNTEAFF
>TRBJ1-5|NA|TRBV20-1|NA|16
TGCAGTGCTAGATCCCACCGCGGGCCAGGGGCCCAGCCCCAGCATTTT
CSARSHRGPGAQPQHF
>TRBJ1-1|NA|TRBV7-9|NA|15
TGTGCCAGCAGCTCAGGGAGCTATTTGAACACTGAAGCTTTCTTT
CASSSGSYLNTEAFF
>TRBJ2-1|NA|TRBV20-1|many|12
TGCAGTGCTAGACGCGGTAACAATGAGCAGTTCTTC
CSARRGNNEQFF
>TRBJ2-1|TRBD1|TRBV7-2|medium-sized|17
TGTGCCAGCAGCCCACGACGAGGGACAGGGTGGTACAATGAGCAGTTCTTC
CASSPRRGTGWYNEQFF
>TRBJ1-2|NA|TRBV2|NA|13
TGTGCCAGCAGTCCCGGCCGGGACTATGGCTACACCTTC
CASSPGRDYGYTF
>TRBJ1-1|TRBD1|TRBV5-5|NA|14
TGTGCCAGCAGCCGGGACAGTGGGAACACTGAAGCTTTCTTT
CASSRDSGNTEAFF
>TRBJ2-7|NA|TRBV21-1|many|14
TGTGCCAGCAGCGAAGGGGTGTATACCTACGAGCAGTACTTC
CASSEGVYTYEQYF
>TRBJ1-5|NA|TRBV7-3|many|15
TGTGCCAGCAGCCTTCAAACAGGGTCAGGCCAGCCCCAGCATTTT
CASSLQTGSGQPQHF
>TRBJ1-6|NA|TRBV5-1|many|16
TGCGCCAGCAGCTTGGACCCGAGTCGGGATAATTCACCCCTCCACTTT
CASSLDPSRDNSPLHF
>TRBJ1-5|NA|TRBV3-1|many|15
TGTGCCAGCAGCCAAGATGTGGCGCTCGGTCAGCCCCAGCATTTT
CASSQDVALGQPQHF
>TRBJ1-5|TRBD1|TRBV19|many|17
TGTGCCAGTAGTATCCTACAGGGGGCTTATAGCAATCAGCCCCAGCATTTT
CASSILQGAYSNQPQHF
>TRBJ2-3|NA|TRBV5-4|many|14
TGTGCCAGCAGTCTCTATGGTGGCACAGATACGCAGTATTTT
CASSLYGGTDTQYF
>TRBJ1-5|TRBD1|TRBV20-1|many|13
TGCAGTGCCATAGACAGGGACAATCAGCCCCAGCATTTT
CSAIDRDNQPQHF
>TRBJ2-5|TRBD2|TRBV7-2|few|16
TGTGCCAGCAGCCCCCGGGGGGGGGCGGGTAGTGGGACCCAGTACTTC
CASSPRGGAGSGTQYF
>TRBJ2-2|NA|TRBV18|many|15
TGTGCCAGCTCACCACGGGACAGCGGGACCGGGGAGCTGTTTTTT
CASSPRDSGTGELFF
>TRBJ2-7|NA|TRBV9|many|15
TGTGCCAGCAGCGTAGGACAGGCGAGCTCCTACGAGCAGTACTTC
CASSVGQASSYEQYF
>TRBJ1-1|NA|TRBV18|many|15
TGTGCCAGCTCACCACCAAGCCGCCCGAACACTGAAGCTTTCTTT
CASSPPSRPNTEAFF
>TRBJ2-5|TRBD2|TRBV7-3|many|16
TGTGCCAGCAGCTTATTAGCGGGGGGGCCGGGGGAGACCCAGTACTTC
CASSLLAGGPGETQYF
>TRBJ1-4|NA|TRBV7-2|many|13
TGTGCCAGCAGCTTTGAACGGGGCGAAAAACTGTTTTTT
CASSFERGEKLFF
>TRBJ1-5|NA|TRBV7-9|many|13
TGTGCCAGCAGCTCAGGTTTTGGGCAGCCCCAGCATTTT
CASSSGFGQPQHF
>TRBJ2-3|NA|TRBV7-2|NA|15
TGTGCCAGCAGCTTACAGAGACAGAGCACAGATACGCAGTATTTT
CASSLQRQSTDTQYF
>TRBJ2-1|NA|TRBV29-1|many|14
TGCAGCGTTGAAGCGTTAGCTTTAATAGATGAGCAGTTCTTC
CSVEALALIDEQFF
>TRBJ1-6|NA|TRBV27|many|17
TGTGCCAGCAGTCCCCCCCGCAAATCAAGTCGAAGATCACCCCTCCACTTT
CASSPPRKSSRRSPLHF
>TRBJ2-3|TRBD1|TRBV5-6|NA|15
TGTGCCAGCAGCCCCGGGACAGGGGTCACAGGTACGCAGTATTTT
CASSPGTGVTGTQYF
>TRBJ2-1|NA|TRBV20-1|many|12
TGCAGTGCAAGGGGATTCTACAATGAGCAGTTCTTC
CSARGFYNEQFF
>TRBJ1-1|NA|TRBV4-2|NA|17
TGTGCTAGCAGCCAGGAGTCAGGGATAAGTTCGAACACTGAAGCTTTCTTT
CASSQESGISSNTEAFF
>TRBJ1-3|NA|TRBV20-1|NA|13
TGCAGTGCTAGGCTGGTGTCTGGAAAAACCATATATTTT
CSARLVSGKTIYF
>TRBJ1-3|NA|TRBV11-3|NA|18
TGTGCCAGCAGGAACTTGAAACGACAGACAAGCTCTGGAAACACCATATATTTT
CASRNLKRQTSSGNTIYF
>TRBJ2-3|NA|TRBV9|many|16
TGTGCCAGCAGCGTACGGGGGACGGTTGCTGATGGTACGCAGTATTTT
CASSVRGTVADGTQYF
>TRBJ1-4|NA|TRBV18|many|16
TGTGCCAGCTCACCAGCAGGGAGAACAACTAATGAAAAACTGTTTTTT
CASSPAGRTTNEKLFF
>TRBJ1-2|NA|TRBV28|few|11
TGTGCCAGCTTCCGTAACTATGGCTACACCTTC
CASFRNYGYTF
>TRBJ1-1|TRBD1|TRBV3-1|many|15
TGTGCCAGCAGCCGGACAGGGGTGGGGAACACTGAAGCTTTCTTT
CASSRTGVGNTEAFF
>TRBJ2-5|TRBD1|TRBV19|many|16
TGTGCCAGTAGTTCCCCCAGAGACAGGGGGCAAGAGACCCAGTACTTC
CASSSPRDRGQETQYF
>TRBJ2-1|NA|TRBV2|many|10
TGTGCCAGCAGTGAAAATGAGCAGTTCTTC
CASSENEQFF
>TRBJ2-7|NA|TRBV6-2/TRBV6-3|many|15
TGTGCCAGCCTCTCCCAGGGCCCTAGATTCTACGAGCAGTACTTC
CASLSQGPRFYEQYF
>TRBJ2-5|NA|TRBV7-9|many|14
TGTGCCAGCAGCTTGTCAGGGACCCAAGAGACCCAGTACTTC
CASSLSGTQETQYF
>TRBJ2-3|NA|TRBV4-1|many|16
TGCGCCAGCAGCCAGACTACTAGCTTCCCTGGAGATACGCAGTATTTT
CASSQTTSFPGDTQYF
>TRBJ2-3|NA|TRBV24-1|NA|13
TGTGCCGCCGCGGCAGGTAGCACAGATACGCAGTATTTT
CAAAAGSTDTQYF
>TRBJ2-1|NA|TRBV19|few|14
TGTGCCAGTAGTTTTCCGCCCACCCACAATGAGCAGTTCTTC
CASSFPPTHNEQFF
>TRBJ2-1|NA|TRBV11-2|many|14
TGTGCCAGCAGCCGAGAACTTACCTACAATGAGCAGTTCTTC
CASSRELTYNEQFF
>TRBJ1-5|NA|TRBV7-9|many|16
TGTGCCAGCAGCCCCCTCGGAGTTTATAGCAATCAGCCCCAGCATTTT
CASSPLGVYSNQPQHF
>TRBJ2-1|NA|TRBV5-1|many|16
TGCGCCAGCAGCTTGTGGCAGGAAACCTCCTACAATGAGCAGTTCTTC
CASSLWQETSYNEQFF
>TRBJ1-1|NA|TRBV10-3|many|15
TGTGCCATCAGTGACGGGAGGCGAAGGGAGACTGAAGCTTTCTTT
CAISDGRRRETEAFF
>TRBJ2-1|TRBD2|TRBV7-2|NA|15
TGTGCCAGCAGCTTAACTAGCGGGGATTCCGAGGAGCAGTTCTTC
CASSLTSGDSEEQFF
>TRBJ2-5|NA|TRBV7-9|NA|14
TGTGCTAGCAGCACCGGGACACTCCAAGAGACCCAGTACTTC
CASSTGTLQETQYF
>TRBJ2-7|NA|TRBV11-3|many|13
TGTGCCAGCAGCTTAGGTCAACGCTACGAGCAGTACTTC
CASSLGQRYEQYF